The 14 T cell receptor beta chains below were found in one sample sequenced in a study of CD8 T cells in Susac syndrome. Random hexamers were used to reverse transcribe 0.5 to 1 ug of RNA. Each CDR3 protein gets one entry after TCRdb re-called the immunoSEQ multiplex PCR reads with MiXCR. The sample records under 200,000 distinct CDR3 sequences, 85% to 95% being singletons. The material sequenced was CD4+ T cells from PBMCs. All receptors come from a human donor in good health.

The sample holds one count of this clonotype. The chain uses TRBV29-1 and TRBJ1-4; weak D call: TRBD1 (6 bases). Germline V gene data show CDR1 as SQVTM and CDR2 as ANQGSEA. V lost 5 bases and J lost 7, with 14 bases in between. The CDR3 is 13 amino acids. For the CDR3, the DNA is TGCAGCGTTAACAGGGCGGCGAGTGAAAAACTGTTTTTT. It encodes CSVNRAASEKLFF.

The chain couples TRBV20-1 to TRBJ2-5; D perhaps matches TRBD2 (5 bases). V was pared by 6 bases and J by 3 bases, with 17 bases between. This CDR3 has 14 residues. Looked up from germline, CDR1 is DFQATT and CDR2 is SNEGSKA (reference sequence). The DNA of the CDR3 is TGCAGTGCGCCCGGAGGCGGTGCAGAAGAGACCCAGTACTTC. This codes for CSAPGGGAEETQYF.

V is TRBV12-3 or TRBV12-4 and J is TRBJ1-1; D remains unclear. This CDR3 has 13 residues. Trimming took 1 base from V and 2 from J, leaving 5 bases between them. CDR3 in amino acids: CASSLVTNTEAFF. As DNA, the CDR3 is TGTGCCAGCAGTTTAGTAACTAACACTGAAGCTTTCTTT.

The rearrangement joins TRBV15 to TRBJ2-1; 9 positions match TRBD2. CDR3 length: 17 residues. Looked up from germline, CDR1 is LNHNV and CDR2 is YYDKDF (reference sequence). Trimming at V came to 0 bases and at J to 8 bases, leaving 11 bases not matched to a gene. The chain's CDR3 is CATSRDNPPSGVDEQFF. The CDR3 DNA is TGTGCCACCAGCAGAGATAATCCCCCTAGCGGGGTCGATGAGCAGTTCTTC.

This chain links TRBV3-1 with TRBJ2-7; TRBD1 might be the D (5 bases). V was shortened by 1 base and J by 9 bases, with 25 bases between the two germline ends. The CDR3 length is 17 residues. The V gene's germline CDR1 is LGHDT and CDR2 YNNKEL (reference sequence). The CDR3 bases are TGTGCCAGCAGCCAAGGCAGGGCTAACGAGCCCCCAAGGTGGCAGTACGTC. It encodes CASSQGRANEPPRWQYV.

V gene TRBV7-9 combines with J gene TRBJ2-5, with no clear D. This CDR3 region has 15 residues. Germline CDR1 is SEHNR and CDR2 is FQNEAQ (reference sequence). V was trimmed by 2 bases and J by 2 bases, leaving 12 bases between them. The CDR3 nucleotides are TGTGCCAGCAGCTTAATATCGGGCCCGCAAGAGACCCAGTACTTC. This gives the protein CASSLISGPQETQYF. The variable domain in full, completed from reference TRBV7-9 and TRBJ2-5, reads DTGVSQNPRHKITKRGQNVTFRCDPISEHNRLYWYRQTLGQGPEFLTYFQNEAQLEKSRLLSDRFSAERPKGSFSTLEIQRTEQGDSAMYLCASSLISGPQETQYFGPGTRLLVL.

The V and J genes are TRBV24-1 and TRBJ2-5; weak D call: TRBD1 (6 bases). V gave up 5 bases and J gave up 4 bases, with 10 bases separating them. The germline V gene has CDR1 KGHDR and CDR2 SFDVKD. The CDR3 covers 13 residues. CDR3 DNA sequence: TGTGCCACCAGTGGAGGGGGACGAGAGACCCAGTACTTC. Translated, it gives CATSGGGRETQYF.

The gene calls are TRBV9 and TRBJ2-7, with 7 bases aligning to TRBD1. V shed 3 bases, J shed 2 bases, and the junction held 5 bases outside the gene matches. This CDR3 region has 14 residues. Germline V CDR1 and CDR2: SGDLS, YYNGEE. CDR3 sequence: CASSAGTVAYEQYF. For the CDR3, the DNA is TGTGCCAGCAGCGCAGGGACAGTGGCCTACGAGCAGTACTTC.

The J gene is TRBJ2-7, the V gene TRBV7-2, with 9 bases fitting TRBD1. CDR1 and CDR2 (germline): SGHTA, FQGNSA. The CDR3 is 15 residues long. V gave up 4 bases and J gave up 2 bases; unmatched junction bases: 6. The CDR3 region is CASSYRGRRTYEQYF. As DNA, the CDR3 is TGTGCCAGCAGCTACAGGGGGCGCAGAACCTACGAGCAGTACTTC.

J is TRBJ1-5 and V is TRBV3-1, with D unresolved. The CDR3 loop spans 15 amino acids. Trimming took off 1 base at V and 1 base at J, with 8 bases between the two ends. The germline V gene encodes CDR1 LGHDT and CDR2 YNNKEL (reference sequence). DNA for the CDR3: TGTGCCAGCAGCCAAGGAAGACAAAGCAATCAGCCCCAGCATTTT. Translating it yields CASSQGRQSNQPQHF.

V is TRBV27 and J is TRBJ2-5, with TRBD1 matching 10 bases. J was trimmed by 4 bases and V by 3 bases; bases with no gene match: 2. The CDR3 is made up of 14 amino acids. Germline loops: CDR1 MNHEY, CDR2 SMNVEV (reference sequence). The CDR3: CASSFDRGRETQYF. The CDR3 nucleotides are TGTGCCAGCAGTTTCGACAGGGGGCGAGAGACCCAGTACTTC.

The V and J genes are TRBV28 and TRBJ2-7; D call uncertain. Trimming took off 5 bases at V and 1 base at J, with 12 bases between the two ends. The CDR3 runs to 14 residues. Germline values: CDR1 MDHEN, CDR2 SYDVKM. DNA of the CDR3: TGTGCCAGCAGTCCCCCCGCGACATCCTACGAGCAGTACGTC. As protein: CASSPPATSYEQYV.

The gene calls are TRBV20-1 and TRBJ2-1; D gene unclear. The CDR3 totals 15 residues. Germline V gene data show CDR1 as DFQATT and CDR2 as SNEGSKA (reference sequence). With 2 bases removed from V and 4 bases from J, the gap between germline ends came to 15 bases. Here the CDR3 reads CSARTPGRPYNEQFF. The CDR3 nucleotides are TGCAGTGCTAGAACTCCTGGACGGCCTTACAATGAGCAGTTCTTC.

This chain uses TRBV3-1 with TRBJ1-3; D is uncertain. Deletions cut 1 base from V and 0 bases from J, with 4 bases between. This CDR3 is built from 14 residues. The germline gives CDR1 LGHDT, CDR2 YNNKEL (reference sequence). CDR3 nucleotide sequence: TGTGCCAGCAGCCAAGGTCTCTCTGGAAACACCATATATTTT. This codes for CASSQGLSGNTIYF. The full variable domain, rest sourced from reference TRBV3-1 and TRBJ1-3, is DTAVSQTPKYLVTQMGNDKSIKCEQNLGHDTMYWYKQDSKKFLKIMFSYNNKELIINETVPNRFSPKSPDKAHLNLHINSLELGDSAVYFCASSQGLSGNTIYFGEGSWLTVV.